This TCR beta chain was profiled in a study of T cell responses to AZD1222 COVID-19 vaccine. This CDR3 has 15 amino acids. Germline CDR1 and CDR2: MDHEN and SYDVKM. V shed 3 bases and J shed 4 bases, with 16 bases lying between them. Data came from immunoSEQ multiplex PCR; TCRdb stores just in-frame clones and leaves some out. The sample has about 140,000 clones, over 85% seen once; the top ten hold 4.5% to 6.5%. Notes on the study in general: Most donors were white British and more were female, and clonal diversity was possibly underestimated. Spike-specific TCR breadth rose after two AZD1222 doses, and depth rose as well.

About this clone: What it recognizes is unknown.

The starting material was peripheral blood, obtained on day 0 of AZD1222 vaccination. V usage is TRBV28 and J usage is TRBJ2-7; maybe TRBD2 (5 bases). This receptor was identified in an adult in good health. DNA for the CDR3: TGTGCCAGCAGTTTTTATTTAACGGGGAGTTACGAGCAGTACTTC. This encodes CASSFYLTGSYEQYF. Based on the CDR3 plus reference TRBV28 and TRBJ2-7, the full variable domain is DVKVTQSSRYLVKRTGEKVFLECVQDMDHENMFWYRQDPGLGLRLIYFSYDVKMKEKGDIPEGYSVSREKKERFSLILESASTNQTSMYLCASSFYLTGSYEQYFGPGTRLTVT.